The 32 T cell receptor beta chains presented below share a single source sample, sequenced in a study of human T cells and chemical hapten exposure. In TCRdb, the RACE reads were re-called with MiXCR into one record per CDR3 protein. The sample has roughly 60,000 distinct CDR3 sequences; about 6.7% are singletons. Specified time point: pre-sensitization, week 0. Treatment described: therapeutic diphenylcyclopropenone sensitization with weekly scalp DPC. Source: whole blood, taken in connection with sensitization to the hapten diphenylcyclopropenone (DPC). The receptors here all came from a woman aged 25 to 39 with alopecia areata. Some clones in this sample may be carry-over from other donors' samples.

The CDR3 DNA follows: TGTGCCAGTAGTATAGCGCGGGGCGGAACCTACAATGAGCAGTTCTTC. This translates into CASSIARGGTYNEQFF. The chain links TRBV19 to TRBJ2-1; tentatively, D is TRBD2 (6 bases). The CDR3 is made up of 16 amino acids. Germline CDR1 and CDR2: LNHDA and SQIVND (reference sequence). V dropped 1 base and J dropped 2 bases, with 12 bases sitting between them.

This clonotype was seen repeatedly, ten times or more. The chain has TRBV6-5 and TRBJ2-3, with D perhaps matching TRBD2 (7 bases). V lost 4 bases, J lost 6 bases, and 11 bases lay in between. Germline loops: CDR1 MNHEY, CDR2 SVGAGI. The CDR3 is 13 amino acids. The CDR3 protein is CASSFGGADTQYF. DNA for the CDR3: TGTGCCAGCAGTTTTGGGGGGGCGGATACGCAGTATTTT.

This CDR3 is CAISDIWSTTPEAFF. CDR3 nucleotide sequence: TGTGCCATCAGTGATATTTGGTCGACGACCCCTGAAGCTTTCTTT. The chain joins TRBV10-3 to TRBJ1-1; D not certain. Trimming pared 3 bases from V and 6 bases from J, leaving 17 bases between. This CDR3 has 15 amino acids. Looked up from germline, CDR1 is ENHRY and CDR2 is SYGVKD.

The chain couples TRBV25-1 to TRBJ1-2; D not resolved. The germline V and J ends were trimmed by 4 bases and 0 bases, with 30 bases remaining between them. This CDR3 contains 21 residues. In germline, CDR1 is MGHDK, CDR2 SYGVNS. The CDR3, as DNA: TGTGCCAGCAGTGGCCCCGGGCCGATAGCCCAGGCGGAAAGATCTAACTATGGCTACACCTTC. It yields the protein CASSGPGPIAQAERSNYGYTF.

This clonotype came up many times. The gene calls are TRBV12-3 or TRBV12-4 and TRBJ2-4; D remains ambiguous. With 3 bases removed from V and 0 bases from J, the gap between germline ends came to 18 bases. The CDR3 is 18 amino acids. The CDR3 spells CASSLRFNDYLAKNIQYF. CDR3 bases: TGTGCCAGCAGTTTGAGATTCAACGATTACCTAGCCAAAAACATTCAGTACTTC.

This clonotype occurred many times. The genes are TRBV6-5 and TRBJ1-6; possible D gene TRBD1, 6 bases. The CDR3 runs 15 residues. With 2 bases removed from V and 7 bases from J, the gap between germline ends came to 12 bases. Germline V gives CDR1 MNHEY, CDR2 SVGAGI. The CDR3 reads CASSYKGGGNSPLHF. CDR3 bases: TGTGCCAGCAGTTACAAGGGGGGCGGCAATTCACCCCTCCACTTT.

In its sample, this clonotype ranks as medium-sized (0.01 to 0.1%). The chain is built from TRBV10-2 and TRBJ1-6; possibly TRBD1 for D (5 bases). Trimming removed 2 bases at V and 7 bases at J, with 24 bases between. Germline values: CDR1 WSHSY, CDR2 SAAADI. The CDR3 runs to 19 residues. The CDR3 region is CASSEQLTQTRTQNSPLHF. The CDR3 coding sequence is TGCGCCAGCAGTGAGCAGCTAACCCAGACTCGGACACAAAATTCACCCCTCCACTTT.

This clonotype came up many times. The V and J genes are TRBV20-1 and TRBJ2-7, with D perhaps given as TRBD1 or TRBD2 (6 bases each). The V gene's germline CDR1 is DFQATT and CDR2 SNEGSKA (reference sequence). The V gene lost 4 bases and the J gene lost 6 bases, with 19 bases spanning the gap. This CDR3 has 14 residues. For the CDR3, the DNA is TGCAGTGCTAAAGTCGGGGGCGGGGATGGCGAGCAGTACTTC. Its translation: CSAKVGGGDGEQYF.

This clonotype was seen at least ten times. The chain recombines TRBV3-1 with TRBJ1-6, with D hard to call. Looked up from germline, CDR1 is LGHDT and CDR2 is YNNKEL (reference sequence). The germline V and J ends were trimmed by 0 bases and 8 bases, with 5 bases remaining between them. This CDR3 is 13 amino acids long. DNA of the CDR3: TGTGCCAGCAGCCAAGATTTTGATTCACCCCTCCACTTT. Translating gives CASSQDFDSPLHF.

This clonotype occurred many times. The chain combines TRBV12-3 or TRBV12-4 with TRBJ1-1; D is undetermined. Between the trimmed V and J ends, which lost 2 bases and 3 bases, there was a span of 1 base. The CDR3 has 11 residues. CDR3 loop: CASSLYTEAFF. The CDR3 coding sequence is TGTGCCAGCAGTTTATACACTGAAGCTTTCTTT.

Comments on this clonotype: This clone may be a read error of a much larger clone one base away. The DNA for the CDR3 is TGTGCCAGCAGTGAAGCGCTTCAACATTACGAAACTAATAAAAAACTGTTTTTT. Encoded protein: CASSEALQHYETNKKLFF. The chain links TRBV6-1 to TRBJ1-4; D gene uncertain. Germline loops: CDR1 MNHNS, CDR2 SASEGT. This CDR3 is built from 18 residues.

This clonotype was found many times. The chain employs TRBV20-1 and TRBJ2-3; D is ambiguous. Germline CDR1 and CDR2: DFQATT and SNEGSKA (reference sequence). This CDR3 contains 15 residues. V was shortened by 6 bases and J by 0 bases, with 16 bases between the two germline ends. Written as DNA, the CDR3 is TGCAGTGCCCGGCGTCCGGCCGCTAGCACAGATACGCAGTATTTT. It codes for CSARRPAASTDTQYF.

The table lists this clonotype with many counts. The V call is TRBV5-1, the J call TRBJ1-3; 7 bases are a match to TRBD1. The CDR3 is 15 residues long. Germline lookup yields CDR1 SGHRS and CDR2 YFSETQ. V shed 3 bases and J 2 bases; nucleotides not matched to a gene: 5. Here the CDR3 DNA reads TGCGCCAGCAGCTCAACTGGACAGGCTGGAAACACCATATATTTT. Residues: CASSSTGQAGNTIYF.

This clonotype was recorded many times. The chain recombines TRBV20-1 with TRBJ1-3; D perhaps matches TRBD1 (5 bases). CDR3 size: 15 residues. Trimming took off 4 bases at V and 5 bases at J, with 18 bases between the two ends. CDR1 and CDR2 (germline): DFQATT, SNEGSKA (reference sequence). The chain's CDR3 is CSATSLREGRNTIYF. Written as DNA, the CDR3 is TGCAGTGCTACCTCTCTCAGGGAAGGTCGAAACACCATATATTTT.

This clonotype was seen repeatedly, ten times or more. The rearrangement joins TRBV9 to TRBJ1-5; 7 nucleotides agree with TRBD1. The CDR3 is 16 amino acids. V was pared by 0 bases and J by 1 base, with 4 bases of the junction left unmatched. Germline CDR1 SGDLS, CDR2 YYNGEE. CDR3 residues: CASSVGGTASNQPQHF. The CDR3 DNA reads TGTGCCAGCAGCGTAGGTGGGACAGCCAGCAATCAGCCCCAGCATTTT.

The sample holds many counts of this clonotype. The V and J genes are TRBV7-9 and TRBJ1-5, with D unresolved. V was pared by 2 bases and J by 5 bases, with 10 bases between. Per germline, CDR1 SEHNR and CDR2 FQNEAQ (reference sequence). There are 14 residues in the CDR3. In nucleotides, the CDR3 is TGTGCCAGCAGCTTATCCCGGACCGATCAGCCCCAGCATTTT. It encodes CASSLSRTDQPQHF.

This clonotype was seen many times. DNA for the CDR3: TGTGCCAGCCACCTAGGCAGGGGTGAAGCTTTCTTT. It translates to CASHLGRGEAFF. This chain connects TRBV6-5 to TRBJ1-1; possibly TRBD1 for D (6 bases). CDR3 length: 12 amino acids. V was cut by 8 bases and J by 7 bases, with 14 bases left in between. Germline CDR1 reads MNHEY; CDR2 reads SVGAGI.

V gene TRBV6-6 combines with J gene TRBJ2-7; TRBD1 or TRBD2 may be the D gene (5 bases each). This CDR3 contains 17 residues. Per germline, CDR1 MNHNY and CDR2 SVGAGI (reference sequence). The germline V and J ends were trimmed by 7 bases and 2 bases, with 24 bases remaining between them. The CDR3 bases are TGTGCCAGCACCATTCGGGGCGGTACAGGCCTACCCTACGAGCAGTACTTC. Its translation: CASTIRGGTGLPYEQYF.

At least ten counts were recorded for this clonotype. V usage is TRBV10-3 and J usage is TRBJ1-2, with D uncertain. The CDR3 consists of 13 residues. Germline V gene lookup returns CDR1 ENHRY and CDR2 SYGVKD. V dropped 7 bases and J dropped 7 bases, with 16 bases sitting between them. The DNA for the CDR3 is TGTGCCATCAAGGCGACCGACCTATCTGGCTACACCTTC. As protein: CAIKATDLSGYTF.

This clonotype has at least ten counts. The J gene is TRBJ1-1, the V gene TRBV20-1; unclear D gene. Germline-derived CDR1 and CDR2 are DFQATT and SNEGSKA (reference sequence). The CDR3 has 14 amino acids. V was cut by 1 base and J by 9 bases, with 18 bases left in between. The CDR3, as DNA: TGCAGTGCTAGAGCCGAAGCGAGTGGGCTGCAAGCTTTCTTT. It specifies CSARAEASGLQAFF.

This clonotype was seen ten or more times. The chain is built from TRBV2 and TRBJ1-4, with 8 bases aligning to TRBD1. Losses at the gene ends were 7 bases for V and 6 bases for J; bases not matched to a gene: 16. Germline assignment: CDR1 SNHLY and CDR2 FYNNEI. The CDR3 sequence is 17 residues long. This chain's CDR3 is CASTKTTTGGKDEKLFF. DNA of the CDR3: TGTGCCAGCACCAAAACAACTACAGGGGGGAAGGATGAAAAACTGTTTTTT.

This clonotype has a handful of counts. V gene TRBV6-1 combines with J gene TRBJ2-2; maybe TRBD1 (5 bases). The length of the CDR3 is 15 residues. Germline CDR1 and CDR2: MNHNS and SASEGT. The V end lost 2 bases, the J end lost 4 bases, and 11 bases lay between the germline ends. The CDR3 sequence: CASSEPRVATGELFF. DNA of the CDR3: TGTGCCAGCAGTGAACCCAGGGTAGCCACCGGGGAGCTGTTTTTT.

This clonotype was found many times. The chain carries TRBV27 and TRBJ2-1; 10 bases are a match to TRBD1. The CDR3 consists of 15 residues. Germline CDR1 and CDR2: MNHEY and SMNVEV (reference sequence). Germline trimming cut 3 bases from V and 7 bases from J; bases unmatched to any gene: 6. The CDR3 DNA reads as TGTGCCAGCAGTTTTCTGGGACAGGGGATGAATGAGCAGTTCTTC. Translated, it gives CASSFLGQGMNEQFF.

This clonotype has ten or more counts. This chain connects TRBV30 to TRBJ2-3; 7 bases fit TRBD2. With 8 bases clipped from V and 1 base from J, the junction kept 9 bases outside the gene matches. Germline V gene lookup returns CDR1 GTSNPN and CDR2 SVGIG (reference sequence). The CDR3 is 14 amino acids. The CDR3 nucleotides read TGTGCCGGCCAGCGGGGCACCCGCACAGATACGCAGTATTTT. Amino acids: CAGQRGTRTDTQYF.

This clonotype has a count of ten or more. The chain has TRBV7-2 and TRBJ1-2; D is unresolved. The CDR3 consists of 16 residues. V shed 1 base and J shed 1 base, with 13 bases lying between them. In germline, CDR1 is SGHTA, CDR2 FQGNSA. DNA of the CDR3: TGTGCCAGCAGCTTAGAGGTCAGAAGGTATAACTATGGCTACACCTTC. It translates to CASSLEVRRYNYGYTF. Based on the CDR3 plus reference TRBV7-2 and TRBJ1-2, the full variable domain is GAGVSQSPSNKVTEKGKDVELRCDPISGHTALYWYRQSLGQGLEFLIYFQGNSAPDKSGLPSDRFSAERTGGSVSTLTIQRTQQEDSAVYLCASSLEVRRYNYGYTFGSGTRLTVV.

This clonotype was observed many times. The chain recombines TRBV6-5 with TRBJ2-3; D gene uncertain. CDR3 size: 14 residues. The ends were cut back, 8 bases at V and 0 bases at J, with 12 bases in the middle. Germline V gene data show CDR1 as MNHEY and CDR2 as SVGAGI. The CDR3 is CASSLGSSTDTQYF. The DNA of the CDR3 is TGTGCCAGCTCCTTGGGGTCTAGCACAGATACGCAGTATTTT.

Points on this clonotype: A much larger clone lies a single base off, so this may be a read error. The CDR3 DNA sequence: TGTGCCAGCAGTTTAGCGACCTTGAATCAGCCCCAGCATTTT. Residues: CASSLATLNQPQHF. The J gene is TRBJ1-5, the V gene TRBV12-3 or TRBV12-4; D is unresolved. This CDR3 comprises 14 residues. Trimming took 0 bases from V and 4 from J, leaving 7 bases between them.

Ten or more counts support this clonotype. The chain carries TRBV10-3 and TRBJ2-2; D ambiguous. Trimming removed 0 bases at V and 7 bases at J, with 3 bases between. The CDR3 contains 12 residues. Germline CDR1 is ENHRY and CDR2 is SYGVKD. The CDR3 loop reads CAISESGGELFF. The CDR3 nucleotides are TGTGCCATCAGTGAGTCCGGCGGGGAGCTGTTTTTT.

This clonotype has at least ten counts. The chain couples TRBV6-5 to TRBJ2-3; 8 bases match TRBD2. V lost 5 bases, J lost 1 base, and 14 bases stayed unmatched. The CDR3 runs 18 residues. CDR1 MNHEY and CDR2 SVGAGI come from the germline V gene. This CDR3 reads CASSAAVRAGVRTDTQYF. The CDR3 DNA reads as TGTGCCAGCAGTGCTGCGGTGAGAGCGGGGGTTCGCACAGATACGCAGTATTTT.

At least ten counts were recorded for this clonotype. The rearrangement links TRBV12-3 or TRBV12-4 to TRBJ1-6; a possible D gene is TRBD1 (5 bases). The V end lost 6 bases, the J end lost 6 bases, and 6 bases lay between the germline ends. The CDR3 has 12 residues. The CDR3 protein is CASRTVNSPLHF. CDR3 DNA sequence: TGTGCCAGCAGGACAGTTAATTCACCCCTCCACTTT.

In this sample, this clonotype turned up a few times. The V and J genes are TRBV18 and TRBJ1-1; D is uncertain. V dropped 6 bases and J dropped 3 bases, with 8 bases sitting between them. The length of the CDR3 is 12 residues. Germline V lookup: CDR1 KGHSH, CDR2 LQKENI. The CDR3 DNA sequence: TGTGCCAGCTCGAGGTCGGACACTGAAGCTTTCTTT. It yields the protein CASSRSDTEAFF.

This clonotype was seen at least ten times. The V and J genes are TRBV20-1 and TRBJ2-1; 7 bases map to TRBD2. The CDR3 is made up of 14 amino acids. CDR1 DFQATT and CDR2 SNEGSKA come from the germline V gene (reference sequence). With V trimmed by 3 bases and J by 1 base, 3 bases remained unmatched. The CDR3 DNA sequence: TGCAGTGCTAGTTCACTAGCGTCCTACAATGAGCAGTTCTTC. Translation: CSASSLASYNEQFF.